Each of the 28 T cell receptor beta chains below was sequenced from the same sample in a study of blood T cell repertoires in COVID-19 (TCRdb year 2020). Library creation used the immunoSEQ multiplex PCR assay. This immuneACCESS table, as held by TCRdb, lists in-frame sequences with V and J called but not all clones. Of the missing ones, under half trace to an unresolved V gene in checked studies; the others have no known cause. The sample table records around 200,000 clones; 80% to 90% of these occur just once. The top ten constitute 10% of the sample. Sequenced material: peripheral blood. These receptors all stem from an elderly woman with acute or convalescent COVID-19.

The chain has TRBV27 and TRBJ1-3; D possibly corresponds to TRBD1 (5 bases). V gave up 4 bases and J gave up 1 base, with 8 bases separating them. The germline CDR1 and CDR2 sequences are MNHEY and SMNVEV (reference sequence). This CDR3 is built from 14 residues. The CDR3 sequence: CASSSTVSGNTIYF. The CDR3, as DNA: TGTGCCAGCAGTTCGACAGTTTCTGGAAACACCATATATTTT.

This clone was recorded once. This chain joins TRBV5-1 and TRBJ2-7, with 9 bases identical to TRBD1. The CDR3 is 14 residues long. Germline V gene sequence: CDR1 SGHRS, CDR2 YFSETQ. Trimming at V came to 4 bases and at J to 0 bases, leaving 2 bases not matched to a gene. The chain's CDR3 is CASSPTGGSYEQYF. The CDR3 coding sequence is TGCGCCAGCAGCCCGACAGGGGGCTCCTACGAGCAGTACTTC.

The V call is TRBV5-5, the J call TRBJ1-5; weak D call: TRBD1 (5 bases). The CDR3 spans 14 residues. The V end lost 4 bases, the J end lost 11 bases, and 19 bases lay between the germline ends. Germline CDR1 is SGHKS and CDR2 is YYEKEE (reference sequence). CDR3 residues: CASSEAGGTISQHF. The CDR3 nucleotides are TGTGCCAGCAGCGAGGCCGGGGGTACGATATCCCAGCATTTT.

V gene TRBV10-1 combines with J gene TRBJ2-3; 10 nucleotides match TRBD2. J was trimmed by 5 bases and V by 6 bases; bases with no gene match: 8. The CDR3 runs to 15 residues. Germline V gene data show CDR1 as WNHNN and CDR2 as SYGVQD (reference sequence). Here the CDR3 DNA reads TGCGCCAGCAGCCTACTAGCGGGAAAGGGAGATACGCAGTATTTT. Translated: CASSLLAGKGDTQYF.

The CDR3 is CASSVGNSEPYNEQFF. In DNA form, the CDR3 reads TGTGCCAGCAGCGTAGGGAACAGTGAGCCGTACAATGAGCAGTTCTTC. The rearrangement joins TRBV9 to TRBJ2-1; the D is unclear. V dropped 0 bases and J dropped 4 bases, with 14 bases sitting between them. This CDR3 is built from 16 residues. Germline assignment: CDR1 SGDLS and CDR2 YYNGEE.

This clone was counted between two and nine times. The V call is TRBV5-1, the J call TRBJ2-1; 8 bases map to TRBD1. CDR1 is SGHRS, CDR2 YFSETQ, per germline. The CDR3 has 14 residues. With V trimmed by 6 bases and J by 5 bases, 7 bases remained unmatched. The CDR3 bases are TGCGCCAGCAACCAAAGGACAGGGAACAATGAGCAGTTCTTC. Residues: CASNQRTGNNEQFF.

CDR3 sequence: CASSPTFQGQETQYF. The CDR3 DNA follows: TGTGCCAGCTCACCGACATTCCAGGGTCAGGAGACCCAGTACTTC. The V gene is TRBV18, the J gene TRBJ2-5, with D possibly TRBD1 on 5 matching bases. This CDR3 is built from 15 residues. The V end lost 3 bases, the J end lost 5 bases, and 16 bases lay between the germline ends. Germline V gene lookup returns CDR1 KGHSH and CDR2 LQKENI.

In its sample, this clone was seen once. The rearrangement uses TRBV5-1 and TRBJ2-2; D gene uncertain. Germline values: CDR1 SGHRS, CDR2 YFSETQ. This CDR3 is built from 14 residues. V lost 0 bases and J 0 bases, leaving 3 bases between the germline ends. The chain's CDR3 is CASSLVANTGELFF. The CDR3 nucleotides read TGCGCCAGCAGCTTGGTCGCGAACACCGGGGAGCTGTTTTTT.

This chain links TRBV2 with TRBJ1-4, with 7 positions matching TRBD1. Germline V lookup: CDR1 SNHLY, CDR2 FYNNEI. The CDR3 runs 15 residues. J gave up 2 bases and V 4 bases, and 4 bases lay outside the gene matches. For the CDR3, the DNA is TGTGCCAGCAGTGTTGAGGGGGCGACTAATGAAAAACTGTTTTTT. Residues: CASSVEGATNEKLFF. The full variable domain, completed using reference TRBV2 and TRBJ1-4, is EPEVTQTPSHQVTQMGQEVILRCVPISNHLYFYWYRQILGQKVEFLVSFYNNEISEKSEIFDDQFSVERPDGSNFTLKIRSTKLEDSAMYFCASSVEGATNEKLFFGSGTQLSVL.

This clone was recorded once. Other DNA sequences from this sample encode an identical CDR3 as well. The rearrangement uses TRBV11-3 and TRBJ1-1, with a tentative D call TRBD1 (6 bases). CDR1 is SGHNT and CDR2 is YENEEA in the germline V gene. Trimming left V 3 bases short and J 1 base short, with 9 bases between. The CDR3 has 14 amino acids. The CDR3 nucleotides are TGTGCCAGCAGCTTGAGGGGGGGGAACACTGAAGCTTTCTTT. Protein: CASSLRGGNTEAFF.

This clone has a single count. This chain uses TRBV6-5 with TRBJ2-1, with 7 nucleotides matching TRBD2. V dropped 4 bases and J dropped 10; count of bases not matched to a gene: 16. CDR1 and CDR2 from the germline V gene are MNHEY and SVGAGI. CDR3 length: 16 amino acids. For the CDR3, the DNA is TGTGCCAGCAGTTCTCGCGGAGCGGGACGGGGGGTGGAGCAGTTCTTC. Translated: CASSSRGAGRGVEQFF.

The genes are TRBV4-1 and TRBJ2-1; D gene uncertain. V lost 4 bases, J lost 5 bases, and 15 bases lay in between. CDR3 size: 15 residues. The germline V gene has CDR1 MGHRA and CDR2 YSYEKL. CDR3 loop: CASSPEEVPNNEQFF. CDR3 nucleotide sequence: TGCGCCAGCAGCCCCGAAGAGGTCCCTAACAATGAGCAGTTCTTC.

The chain uses TRBV19 and TRBJ1-2, with a weak D call TRBD1 (5 bases). V was shortened by 3 bases and J by 4 bases, with 12 bases between the two germline ends. Germline V CDR1 and CDR2: LNHDA, SQIVND (reference sequence). There are 14 residues in the CDR3. The CDR3 coding sequence is TGTGCCAGTAGTATGGGGGGGAACCCCTATGGCTACACCTTC. This encodes CASSMGGNPYGYTF.

This rearrangement joins TRBV7-9 to TRBJ2-2; 7 bases are a match to TRBD1. There are 14 residues in the CDR3. Germline V gives CDR1 SEHNR, CDR2 FQNEAQ (reference sequence). V was clipped by 7 bases and J by 1 base; unmatched bases: 3. The CDR3 DNA sequence: TGTGCCAGCATCAGGACAGGGAACACCGGGGAGCTGTTTTTT. Translating gives CASIRTGNTGELFF.

The chain links TRBV9 to TRBJ2-2, with D uncertain. V was trimmed by 4 bases and J by 1 base, leaving 17 bases between them. Germline assignment: CDR1 SGDLS and CDR2 YYNGEE. The CDR3 extends over 17 amino acids. The CDR3 here is CASSTEVGGGNTGELFF. The CDR3, as DNA: TGTGCCAGCAGCACCGAGGTCGGTGGCGGGAACACCGGGGAGCTGTTTTTT.

This chain links TRBV14 with TRBJ1-1; 11 bases align to TRBD1. The V gene's germline CDR1 is SGHDN and CDR2 FVKESK. Trimming removed 1 base from V and 5 bases from J; junction bases left unmatched: 9. The CDR3 spans 17 residues. CDR3 DNA sequence: TGTGCCAGCAGCCAAGTGGGACAGGGGGGGACATGGACTGAAGCTTTCTTT. It specifies CASSQVGQGGTWTEAFF.

In this sample, this clone turned up many times. J is TRBJ1-1 and V is TRBV7-9; no clear D gene. CDR3 length equals 13 residues. Looked up from germline, CDR1 is SEHNR and CDR2 is FQNEAQ (reference sequence). V lost 6 bases and J lost 1, with 9 bases in between. The CDR3 sequence is CASRPRENTEAFF. The DNA of the CDR3 is TGTGCCAGCAGACCAAGAGAGAACACTGAAGCTTTCTTT.

As concerns this clone: Other DNA sequences in the sample encode the same CDR3. The chain recombines TRBV19 with TRBJ2-7, with 10 nucleotides matching TRBD2. This CDR3 has 16 amino acids. Germline CDR1 LNHDA, CDR2 SQIVND (reference sequence). Trimming took 2 bases from V and 3 from J; bases not matched to a gene: 7. The CDR3 DNA reads as TGTGCCAGTAGTATAAGGGAAACTAGCGGGGACTACGAGCAGTACTTC. As protein: CASSIRETSGDYEQYF. The entire variable domain, with the rest obtained from reference TRBV19 and TRBJ2-7, is as follows: DGGITQSPKYLFRKEGQNVTLSCEQNLNHDAMYWYRQDPGQGLRLIYYSQIVNDFQKGDIAEGYSVSREKKESFPLTVTSAQKNPTAFYLCASSIRETSGDYEQYFGPGTRLTVT.

The V and J genes are TRBV7-9 and TRBJ1-5; no reliable D call. CDR1 is SEHNR, CDR2 FQNEAQ, per germline (reference sequence). The length of the CDR3 is 12 residues. Trimming pared 1 base from V and 6 bases from J, leaving 4 bases between. In DNA form, the CDR3 reads TGTGCCAGCAGCTTAGGCAGTCAGCCCCAGCATTTT. Protein sequence: CASSLGSQPQHF.

The genes are TRBV5-5 and TRBJ2-3; 12 nucleotides align to TRBD2. Trimming took 4 bases from V and 0 from J; bases not matched to a gene: 12. Germline lookup yields CDR1 SGHKS and CDR2 YYEKEE (reference sequence). The CDR3 is 19 amino acids. The CDR3 coding sequence is TGTGCCAGCAGCCTGGGACTAGCGGGCTTCTCCTCTAGCACAGATACGCAGTATTTT. Its translation is CASSLGLAGFSSSTDTQYF.

The chain links TRBV19 to TRBJ2-5; a weak D match, TRBD2 (6 bases). The V gene's germline CDR1 is LNHDA and CDR2 SQIVND (reference sequence). CDR3 length: 13 amino acids. V was trimmed by 1 base and J by 3 bases, leaving 6 bases between them. The CDR3 here is CASSIGGEETQYF. In DNA form, the CDR3 reads TGTGCCAGTAGTATAGGGGGGGAAGAGACCCAGTACTTC.

The rearrangement links TRBV9 to TRBJ1-4, with a weak D call TRBD1 (6 bases). CDR1 SGDLS and CDR2 YYNGEE come from the germline V gene. V lost 2 bases to trimming and J lost 0 bases, with 14 bases between them. This CDR3 comprises 17 residues. The CDR3 DNA reads TGTGCCAGCAGCGTGGGATCAGGGGCTGCAACTAATGAAAAACTGTTTTTT. Protein: CASSVGSGAATNEKLFF.

V and J are TRBV28 and TRBJ2-1; 8 nucleotides align to TRBD2. Germline V gene data show CDR1 as MDHEN and CDR2 as SYDVKM. The CDR3 is 15 amino acids. V was clipped by 5 bases and J by 4 bases; unmatched bases: 7. As DNA, the CDR3 is TGTGCCAGCAGTCCCTCGGGAGGGCCATACAATGAGCAGTTCTTC. As protein: CASSPSGGPYNEQFF.

The V and J genes are TRBV4-3 and TRBJ1-1; unclear D gene. The CDR3 covers 13 residues. Trimming pared 2 bases from V and 6 bases from J, leaving 10 bases between. CDR1 is LGHNA and CDR2 is YSLEER in the germline V gene. CDR3 region: CASSQMAGSEAFF. The CDR3 nucleotides read TGCGCCAGCAGCCAAATGGCAGGATCTGAAGCTTTCTTT.

The DNA of the CDR3 is TGCGCCAGCAGCTTGGGTCCTAATCAGCCCCAGCATTTT. Translation gives CASSLGPNQPQHF. This chain links TRBV5-1 with TRBJ1-5; D not resolved. Deletions cut 0 bases from V and 4 bases from J, with 5 bases between. The CDR3 runs to 13 residues. CDR1 is SGHRS and CDR2 is YFSETQ in the germline V gene.

CDR3 amino acids: CASSLGEYATNEKLFF. CDR3 nucleotides: TGTGCCAGTAGTCTCGGGGAATATGCAACTAATGAAAAACTGTTTTTT. This chain joins TRBV19 and TRBJ1-4, with D unclear. V was pared by 5 bases and J by 0 bases, with 13 bases between. CDR3 length equals 16 residues. Germline V gene sequence: CDR1 LNHDA, CDR2 SQIVND (reference sequence).

This sequence joins TRBV7-3 and TRBJ2-2, with a weak D call TRBD2 (5 bases). Germline V gene data show CDR1 as SGHTA and CDR2 as FQGTGA. V was shortened by 0 bases and J by 6 bases, with 17 bases between the two germline ends. There are 17 residues in the CDR3. CDR3 loop: CASSLTREGIKSGELFF. The CDR3 DNA is TGTGCCAGCAGCTTAACCAGAGAGGGTATAAAGTCCGGGGAGCTGTTTTTT.

The chain carries TRBV9 and TRBJ2-1; 7 positions agree with TRBD2. Unmatched junction bases numbered 9, after V lost 1 base and J lost 5 bases. This CDR3 comprises 16 residues. The V gene's germline CDR1 is SGDLS and CDR2 YYNGEE. In DNA form, the CDR3 reads TGTGCCAGCAGCGTATTAAGTCTAGCGGAGAACAATGAGCAGTTCTTC. This codes for CASSVLSLAENNEQFF.